Listed below are T cell receptor beta chains from one sample, sequenced in a study of PD-1 blockade in classical Hodgkin lymphoma. Only in-frame clones appear in the TCRdb table, and some are missing; sequencing was by immunoSEQ multiplex PCR. Of under 15,000 clones detected, roughly 75% appear once; the ten largest clones hold approximately 22%. The sample in question was peripheral blood mononuclear cells (PBMCs), obtained at baseline. These receptors all stem from a human donor with classical Hodgkin lymphoma. Both conserved end residues are part of each CDR3. A D gene is named only where the DNA matches it firmly. Size tells how often a clone was seen (once, few, many) or the class of an expanded clone, and some rows leave it out.

J | V | D | size | CDR3 | DNA
TRBJ1-5 | TRBV5-1 | - | - | CASTQDGYSNQPQHF | TGCGCCAGCACTCAGGACGGATATAGCAATCAGCCCCAGCATTTT
TRBJ2-7 | TRBV7-9 | - | - | CASSLEAGYEQYF | TGTGCCAGCAGCTTAGAGGCAGGCTACGAGCAGTACTTC
TRBJ1-6 | TRBV2 | - | - | CASRRESSYNSPLHF | TGTGCCAGCAGGAGGGAAAGCTCCTATAATTCACCCCTCCACTTT
TRBJ1-1 | TRBV2 | TRBD1 | - | CASSRQGRSTEAFF | TGTGCCAGCAGTCGACAGGGAAGGAGCACTGAAGCTTTCTTT
TRBJ1-5 | TRBV5-1 | - | - | CASSFEGGNQPQHF | TGCGCCAGCAGCTTTGAAGGCGGCAATCAGCCCCAGCATTTT
TRBJ1-1 | TRBV5-4 | - | few | CASTGVGTEAFF | TGTGCCAGCACTGGGGTCGGAACTGAAGCTTTCTTT
TRBJ2-1 | TRBV15 | - | - | CATSALVGADEQFF | TGTGCCACCAGCGCCCTTGTCGGGGCGGATGAGCAGTTCTTC
TRBJ1-4 | TRBV11-2 | - | few | CASSSRGVPEGEKLFF | TGTGCCAGCAGCTCCCGTGGGGTCCCGGAAGGTGAAAAACTGTTTTTT
TRBJ1-2 | TRBV28 | - | - | CASTSPIAGGPYGYTF | TGTGCCAGCACCTCCCCGATAGCAGGAGGACCCTATGGCTACACCTTC
TRBJ2-7 | TRBV7-6 | - | - | CASSLQGGYEQYF | TGTGCCAGCAGCCTCCAGGGGGGCTACGAGCAGTACTTC
TRBJ1-2 | TRBV6-5 | TRBD1 | once | CASSYSARGLGYGYTF | TGTGCCAGCAGTTACTCGGCCAGGGGGCTTGGCTATGGCTACACCTTC
TRBJ1-3 | TRBV18 | - | - | CASSQQGTFGNTIYF | TGTGCCAGCTCACAACAGGGAACCTTTGGAAACACCATATATTTT
TRBJ2-2 | TRBV4-2 | - | once | CASSQAQRSYANTGELFF | TGTGCCAGCAGCCAGGCACAGCGCAGCTACGCGAACACCGGGGAGCTGTTTTTT
TRBJ1-5 | TRBV7-8 | - | - | CASSPLSNSNQPQHF | TGTGCCAGCAGCCCCCTCTCAAATAGCAATCAGCCCCAGCATTTT